This T cell receptor beta chain was profiled in a study of T-cell reconstitution after alpha-beta-depleted transplantation in children. This sample's TCRbeta library carried unique molecular identifier barcodes. TCRdb re-derived calls from the PCR reads in MiXCR, one entry per CDR3 protein. The sample has fewer than 750,000 distinct CDR3 sequences, more than 20% seen once. This clonotype turned up a few times. Its target is not known. The CDR3 covers 14 residues. V lost 1 base and J 8 bases, leaving 14 bases between the germline ends. CDR1 is DFQATT and CDR2 is SNEGSKA in the germline V gene (reference sequence). Broader study findings: Some patients showed high day-60 TCRbeta diversity, which derived from surviving recipient T cells and thymic progenitors. The authors attributed T-cell counts and diversity one year after transplant mostly to newly produced T cells.

The sample here was PBMCs, taken before TCRalphabeta/CD19-depleted stem cell transplant. The receptor was isolated from a boy under three years old with Wiskott-Aldrich syndrome, due to receive a stem cell transplant. The chain recombines TRBV20-1 with TRBJ1-4; D is unresolved. The CDR3 protein is CSARGYSSREKLFF. For the CDR3, the DNA is TGCAGTGCTAGAGGTTACTCCAGTCGGGAAAAACTGTTTTTT.